These T cell receptor beta chains were read from a single sample in a study of T-cell reconstitution after alpha-beta-depleted transplantation in children. A single record per CDR3 protein comes from TCRdb applying MiXCR to the PCR reads. The data contain approximately 150,000 distinct CDR3 sequences, 8.8% of them seen just once; the ten biggest clones take up 15% to 20%. The sample consisted of PBMCs, mostly from graft donor cells, taken 180 days after TCRalphabeta/CD19-depleted stem cell transplant. The receptors were sampled from a female patient aged 2-10 years who had a stem cell transplant for congenital amegakaryocytic thrombocytopenia, so the T cells may come from the graft donor. The conserved cysteine and the conserved F or W are not part of the CDR3 here. The D gene is left open where the match is weak.

10 TRBJ2-3 - TRBV20-1 SARTIADTQY
9 TRBJ2-5 - TRBV30 AWSGQETQY
16 TRBJ2-7 - TRBV6-1 ASSTGGQGQLAGTGQY
13 TRBJ2-2 TRBD2 TRBV20-1 SARGSGRGTGELF
11 TRBJ1-2 - TRBV10-3 AVTSRVRDGYT
12 TRBJ2-7 - TRBV7-2 ASSLLGAGNEQY
14 TRBJ1-4 - TRBV3-1 ASSHSWGATNEKLF
12 TRBJ2-3 - TRBV10-3 AISESTSTDTQY
10 TRBJ1-6 - TRBV27 ASGRSSSPLH
13 TRBJ2-7 TRBD1 TRBV20-1 SASNTRQGFYEQY